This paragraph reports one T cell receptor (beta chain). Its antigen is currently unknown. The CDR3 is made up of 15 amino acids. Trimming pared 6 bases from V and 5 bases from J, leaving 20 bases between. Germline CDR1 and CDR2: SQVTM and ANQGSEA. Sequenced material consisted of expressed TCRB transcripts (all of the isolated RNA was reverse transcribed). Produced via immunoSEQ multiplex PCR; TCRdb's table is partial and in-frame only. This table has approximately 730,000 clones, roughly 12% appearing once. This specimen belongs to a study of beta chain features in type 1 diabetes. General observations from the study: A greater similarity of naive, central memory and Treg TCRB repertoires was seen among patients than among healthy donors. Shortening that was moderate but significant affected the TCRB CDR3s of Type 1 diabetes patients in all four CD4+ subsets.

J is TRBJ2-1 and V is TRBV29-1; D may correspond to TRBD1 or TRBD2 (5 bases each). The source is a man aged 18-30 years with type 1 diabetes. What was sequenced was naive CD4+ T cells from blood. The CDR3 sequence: CSVRIEGLRDNEQFF. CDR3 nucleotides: TGCAGCGTCCGTATTGAGGGGCTGCGGGACAATGAGCAGTTCTTC.